This T cell receptor (beta chain) was found in a study of response to subunit inactivated influenza vaccine (dated by TCRdb to the late 2010s). Looking at the study overall: The study used deep quantitative T cell receptor repertoire profiling to track responses to a trivalent subunit inactivated influenza vaccine.

Trimming removed 10 bases from V and 6 bases from J; the gene matches leave 8 bases unexplained. The germline V gene provides CDR1 ENHRY and CDR2 SYGVKD. The CDR3 runs 14 amino acids, cysteine and phenylalanine included. Left in the record is the CDR3 DNA by itself, 42 bases read in frame from the first base. Libraries were prepared through RT-PCR. The reads were generated on an Illumina HiSeq 2500. TCRdb handled the public reads itself, with Q25 trimming in fastp and clone calling in MiXCR, and kept productive beta chains. Rows merge per CDR3 protein into single entries with the most common DNA and genes. This sample is represented by 500,000 to 550,000 distinct CDR3 sequences; around 21% of them were singletons. The ten largest clones represent roughly 2.8% of the sample. Overall results and qualifications from the work: It was suggested by the authors that each seasonal influenza vaccination may recruit only a limited number of new T cells.

This clonotype was seen a few times. Its antigen is unknown. Base qualities are not at hand, and no much larger clone is one base apart. These same data were also listed under a study on T cells expressing NK-cell markers. The second study reports: TCR beta cDNA libraries were made by 5'RACE template switching that added a universal primer site and unique molecular identifiers. Three sorted T-cell subsets (CD3+CD56+NKG2C+, CD3+CD56+NKG2C- and CD3+CD56-NKG2C+) from 8 or 9 donors had their TCR beta-chain repertoires profiled. Among the eight sequenced donors, only one was HCMV-seronegative, while the other seven were HCMV-seropositive. To restrict sorting to alphabetaTCR-expressing T cells, an anti-gammadeltaTCR antibody was added in several experiments. In roughly six donors, the dominant CD3+CD56+NKG2C+ clonotypes ranked among the top 10 CD8+ clonotypes, making up roughly 1.0-7.0% of CD8+ T cells. Those dominant clonotypes were again the most abundant among CD3+CD56-NKG2C+ cells in a handful of donors, at about 25-60.1%. It remained unclear whether the expanded NKG2C-expressing T cell clones were specific for HCMV antigens. All eight donors whose samples were sequenced were randomly selected healthy volunteers, three of them men and five women. To determine HCMV serostatus, a commercial ELISA kit was used to detect HCMV-specific IgG in serum. Peripheral blood mononuclear cells were isolated from blood by Ficoll density gradient centrifugation. CD4+ and CD8+ T cells were isolated from PBMC by magnetic immunoseparation with Miltenyi isolation kits. cDNA synthesis was primed from the TCR beta constant segment and was followed by two successive PCR amplification steps. The libraries were sequenced on Illumina HiSeq 2000/2500, MiSeq or NextSeq, producing 2 x 150 bp reads. MIGEC handled demultiplexing of the reads and grouping by UMI, while MiTCR was used to assemble and quantify clonotypes. Only TCR cDNA sequences supported by at least two reads were kept to exclude erroneous sequences. The tcR package was used for downstream repertoire analysis, and clonotypes were matched between fractions using CDR3 nucleotide sequence together with V segment. VDJmatch was used to annotate antigen specificity against VDJdb, with one amino acid substitution in CDR3 allowed.

The chain joins TRBV10-3 to TRBJ2-1; the central 11 bases match TRBD2. Here the sequenced sample was CD4+ T cells sorted from PBMCs, taken 11 to 12 days after vaccination. This sequence was found in a man aged 50 or older who received an inactivated influenza vaccine. Donor details come from another sample of the same person, matched by shared clones. The DNA sequence is as follows: TGTGCCACCATAGCGGGAGGGCATGGCAATGAGCAGTTCTTC. Its coded protein is CATIAGGHGNEQFF.